Listed below are T cell receptor beta chains from one sample, sequenced in a study of blood T cell repertoires in COVID-19. Assay: immunoSEQ multiplex PCR; the TCRdb copy retains only in-frame clones and omits some. The sample yields under 350,000 clones, about nine tenths seen once. Sequencing was performed on PBMCs or T cells enriched from blood (not recorded which). Receptors were obtained from a man between 25 and 39 years old who had recovered from COVID-19. The CDR3 runs from the conserved cysteine through the conserved F or W. The order of the fields is V gene, J gene, D gene, clone size, CDR3 protein, CDR3 DNA. The D gene is left open where the match is weak. Clone size is stated in some rows and not others, as once, few, many or a class when expanded.

TRBV29-1	TRBJ1-3	.	.	CSVEVPGGNTIYF	TGCAGCGTGGAGGTCCCTGGTGGAAACACCATATATTTT
TRBV12-3/TRBV12-4	TRBJ1-1	.	.	CASSLSLNTEAFF	TGTGCCAGCAGTCTTTCCCTGAACACTGAAGCTTTCTTT
TRBV30	TRBJ2-2	TRBD2	.	CAWSEGLAIGELFF	TGTGCCTGGAGTGAGGGACTAGCGATCGGGGAGCTGTTTTTT
TRBV5-4	TRBJ1-5	.	.	CASSLGANSNQPQHF	TGTGCCAGCAGCTTGGGGGCTAATAGCAATCAGCCCCAGCATTTT
TRBV6-2/TRBV6-3	TRBJ2-7	.	few	CASSYLAYEQYF	TGTGCCAGCAGTTACCTAGCCTACGAGCAGTACTTC
TRBV12-5	TRBJ1-1	.	.	CASGLANRDPEAFF	TGTGCTAGTGGTTTGGCGAACAGGGACCCTGAAGCTTTCTTT
TRBV19	TRBJ1-1	TRBD1	.	CASSAPGTDTNTEAFF	TGTGCCAGTAGTGCTCCCGGGACAGATACTAACACTGAAGCTTTCTTT
TRBV20-1	TRBJ2-3	TRBD2	.	CSASWGGSYTQYF	TGCAGTGCTAGTTGGGGGGGATCATATACGCAGTATTTT
TRBV19	TRBJ1-5	TRBD1	.	CASSGGNQPQHF	TGTGCCAGTTCAGGGGGGAACCAGCCCCAGCATTTT
TRBV11-2	TRBJ2-1	TRBD2	.	CASSFGLAGGPRNEQFF	TGTGCCAGCAGTTTTGGGCTAGCGGGGGGGCCAAGGAATGAGCAGTTCTTC
TRBV6-5	TRBJ2-1	.	.	CASSYSRDPGYNEQFF	TGTGCCAGCAGTTACTCGCGGGACCCAGGATACAATGAGCAGTTCTTC
TRBV7-6	TRBJ2-2	.	.	CASSSQKVQGNTGELFF	TGTGCCAGCAGCTCCCAAAAGGTGCAGGGTAACACCGGGGAGCTGTTTTTT
TRBV7-9	TRBJ2-2	.	few	CASSSSALNTGELFF	TGTGCCAGCAGTTCCAGCGCACTTAACACCGGGGAGCTGTTTTTT